This T cell receptor (beta chain) emerged from a study of blood T cell repertoires in COVID-19. Sequencing used immunoSEQ multiplex PCR; TCRdb keeps in-frame clones, though not all of them. The sample contains approximately 300,000 clones, more than 70% of which appear only once. Sequencing was done on a sample of peripheral blood. This sequence was found in a man between 18 and 29 years old who had recovered from COVID-19.

CDR3 sequence: CASSSGQVNQPQHF. The CDR3 nucleotides are TGTGCCAGCAGCTCCGGACAGGTCAATCAGCCCCAGCATTTT. This sequence joins TRBV7-2 and TRBJ1-5; 7 bases agree with TRBD1. CDR1 is SGHTA and CDR2 is FQGNSA in the germline V gene. This CDR3 spans 14 amino acids. J lost 3 bases, V lost 4 bases, and 3 bases had no gene match.